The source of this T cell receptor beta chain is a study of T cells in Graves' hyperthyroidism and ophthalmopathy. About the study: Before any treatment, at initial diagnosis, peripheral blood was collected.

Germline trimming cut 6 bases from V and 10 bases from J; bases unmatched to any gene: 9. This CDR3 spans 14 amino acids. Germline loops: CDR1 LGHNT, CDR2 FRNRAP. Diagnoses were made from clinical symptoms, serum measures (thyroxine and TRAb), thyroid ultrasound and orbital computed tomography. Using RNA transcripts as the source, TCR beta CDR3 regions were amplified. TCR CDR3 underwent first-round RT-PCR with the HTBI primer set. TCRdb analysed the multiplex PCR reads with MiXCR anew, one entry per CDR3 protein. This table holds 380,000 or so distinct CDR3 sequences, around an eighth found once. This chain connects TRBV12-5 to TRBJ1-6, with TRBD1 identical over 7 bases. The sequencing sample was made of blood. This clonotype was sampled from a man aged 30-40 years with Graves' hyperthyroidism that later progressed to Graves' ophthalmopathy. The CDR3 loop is CASGLGQALSPLHF. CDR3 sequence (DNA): TGTGCTAGTGGCCTTGGACAGGCCCTCTCACCCCTCCACTTT.